A single sample is the source of the 16 T cell receptor beta chains below, sequenced in a study of shared clonotypes between healthy human individuals. This table comes from immunoSEQ multiplex PCR, and its TCRdb copy is limited to in-frame clones, with some not included. The repertoire holds about 2 million clones, with over 85% as singletons. Naivety among CD8 cells was defined by CD45RO negativity and positive CCR7 selection, thereby excluding terminally differentiated effector memory CD45RA+ cells. Sequencing was done on a sample of naive CD8+ T cells sorted from blood. Receptors were obtained from a young man in good health.

The V gene is TRBV7-9, the J gene TRBJ2-5, with D unclear. V was cut by 1 base and J by 4 bases, with 7 bases left in between. The germline V gene has CDR1 SEHNR and CDR2 FQNEAQ (reference sequence). This CDR3 spans 13 amino acids. For the CDR3, the DNA is TGTGCCAGCAGCTTAGTCCTGGGAGAGACCCAGTACTTC. It translates to CASSLVLGETQYF.

Only one count was recorded for this clone. The J gene is TRBJ2-7, the V gene TRBV19; D might be TRBD1 (6 bases). The CDR3 sequence is 13 residues long. The V end was cut by 4 bases, the J end by 4 bases, with 11 bases between. CDR1 LNHDA and CDR2 SQIVND come from the germline V gene (reference sequence). The CDR3, as DNA: TGTGCCAGTAGTAGGAGGACAGATTACGAGCAGTACTTC. Residues: CASSRRTDYEQYF.

The V and J genes are TRBV29-1 and TRBJ1-1, with D unclear. V was shortened by 7 bases and J by 6 bases, with 15 bases between the two germline ends. Germline V gives CDR1 SQVTM, CDR2 ANQGSEA. The CDR3 runs to 12 residues. The CDR3 DNA is TGCAGCGCCAATGATCAGACACCTGAAGCTTTCTTT. Amino acids: CSANDQTPEAFF.

The chain joins TRBV27 to TRBJ2-3; possible D gene TRBD2, 5 bases. The CDR3 loop spans 16 amino acids. V was cut by 5 bases and J by 3 bases, with 18 bases left in between. CDR1 and CDR2 (germline): MNHEY, SMNVEV (reference sequence). CDR3 sequence reads: CASSAIQVSGTDTQYF. The CDR3 DNA reads as TGTGCCAGCAGTGCAATTCAGGTGTCGGGAACAGATACGCAGTATTTT.

This clone was picked up a small number of times. The rearrangement joins TRBV28 to TRBJ1-2, with TRBD1 matching 8 bases. CDR1 is MDHEN and CDR2 is SYDVKM in the germline V gene. V lost 7 bases to trimming and J lost 4 bases; unmatched junction nucleotides: 8. The CDR3 loop spans 14 amino acids. For the CDR3, the DNA is TGTGCCAGCAAAATGCAGGGGGCGGGCTATGGCTACACCTTC. As protein: CASKMQGAGYGYTF.

On this clone: The same CDR3 arises from other DNA sequences in this sample as well. The chain carries TRBV7-2 and TRBJ1-2; 7 nucleotides agree with TRBD1. In germline, CDR1 is SGHTA, CDR2 FQGNSA. V lost 0 bases to trimming and J lost 3 bases; unmatched junction nucleotides: 4. CDR3 length: 15 amino acids. The CDR3 bases are TGTGCCAGCAGCTTAGCCCCAGGGGGTGACTATGGCTACACCTTC. This sequence encodes CASSLAPGGDYGYTF. The entire variable domain, with the rest obtained from reference TRBV7-2 and TRBJ1-2, is as follows: GAGVSQSPSNKVTEKGKDVELRCDPISGHTALYWYRQSLGQGLEFLIYFQGNSAPDKSGLPSDRFSAERTGGSVSTLTIQRTQQEDSAVYLCASSLAPGGDYGYTFGSGTRLTVV.

The J gene is TRBJ2-7, the V gene TRBV27; D is unclear. Germline CDR1 and CDR2: MNHEY and SMNVEV (reference sequence). The V end was cut by 5 bases, the J end by 2 bases, with 10 bases between. The CDR3 covers 13 residues. The CDR3 coding sequence is TGTGCCAGCAGTCCCAAAGACGCCTACGAGCAGTACTTC. Translating gives CASSPKDAYEQYF.

V is TRBV5-1 and J is TRBJ2-7; D unclear. This CDR3 has 15 amino acids. V shed 0 bases and J shed 3 bases, with 13 bases lying between them. The germline V gene encodes CDR1 SGHRS and CDR2 YFSETQ. CDR3 protein: CASSLDFSSGYEQYF. CDR3 sequence (DNA): TGCGCCAGCAGCTTGGACTTCTCTAGTGGCTACGAGCAGTACTTC.

J is TRBJ2-5 and V is TRBV7-2, with 8 positions matching TRBD2. The germline V gene has CDR1 SGHTA and CDR2 FQGNSA. The ends lost 1 base at V and 4 bases at J; junction bases unmatched: 2. CDR3 length: 14 amino acids. CDR3 sequence reads: CASSLVTSGETQYF. CDR3 in DNA: TGTGCCAGCAGCTTAGTTACTAGCGGAGAGACCCAGTACTTC.

The V and J genes are TRBV13 and TRBJ2-7; TRBD2 might be the D (5 bases). This CDR3 region has 16 residues. V lost 4 bases and J lost 4, with 20 bases in between. Germline V lookup: CDR1 PRHDT, CDR2 FYEKMQ (reference sequence). This chain's CDR3 is CASSSRSGRLTYEQYF. CDR3 nucleotides: TGTGCCAGCAGCTCTCGATCGGGGAGACTAACGTACGAGCAGTACTTC.

The chain employs TRBV7-2 and TRBJ2-7; D possibly matches TRBD1 or TRBD2 (5 bases each). Germline lookup yields CDR1 SGHTA and CDR2 FQGNSA. The length of the CDR3 is 13 residues. The V and J ends lost 6 bases and 3 bases respectively, with 12 bases between them. CDR3 in DNA: TGTGCCAGCAGTTGGGACCCTGGCTACGAGCAGTACTTC. Its translation is CASSWDPGYEQYF.

This rearrangement joins TRBV7-9 to TRBJ2-7; D call uncertain. Trimming removed 1 base at V and 2 bases at J, with 9 bases between. Germline V gene data show CDR1 as SEHNR and CDR2 as FQNEAQ (reference sequence). This CDR3 contains 14 residues. The CDR3 nucleotides are TGTGCCAGCAGCTTAGAGGCAGAGACCTACGAGCAGTACTTC. Residues: CASSLEAETYEQYF. Together with reference TRBV7-9 and TRBJ2-7, the CDR3 gives the full variable domain: DTGVSQNPRHKITKRGQNVTFRCDPISEHNRLYWYRQTLGQGPEFLTYFQNEAQLEKSRLLSDRFSAERPKGSFSTLEIQRTEQGDSAMYLCASSLEAETYEQYFGPGTRLTVT.

V is TRBV2 and J is TRBJ1-2; 9 nucleotides agree with TRBD1. This CDR3 is 13 amino acids long. Germline loops: CDR1 SNHLY, CDR2 FYNNEI. Trimming removed 7 bases from V and 6 bases from J; junction bases left unmatched: 6. CDR3 amino acids: CASTEQGADGYTF. The CDR3 bases are TGTGCCAGCACCGAACAGGGGGCTGATGGCTACACCTTC. The entire variable domain, with the rest obtained from reference TRBV2 and TRBJ1-2, is as follows: EPEVTQTPSHQVTQMGQEVILRCVPISNHLYFYWYRQILGQKVEFLVSFYNNEISEKSEIFDDQFSVERPDGSNFTLKIRSTKLEDSAMYFCASTEQGADGYTFGSGTRLTVV.

This chain connects TRBV2 to TRBJ2-1; 7 bases match TRBD2. Trimming cost V 4 bases and J 6 bases; bases outside gene matches: 3. From germline, CDR1 is SNHLY and CDR2 FYNNEI. This CDR3 has 13 amino acids. CDR3 nucleotides: TGTGCCAGCAGTGGCGGGGAGGGCAATGAGCAGTTCTTC. Translating gives CASSGGEGNEQFF.

This clone was found once. The chain combines TRBV27 with TRBJ1-5; TRBD1 aligns across 7 bases. Germline V CDR1 and CDR2: MNHEY, SMNVEV (reference sequence). This CDR3 has 15 residues. Trimming took 7 bases from V and 0 from J; bases not matched to a gene: 6. The CDR3 DNA sequence: TGTGCCAGCAAGGAGGGGGCAATTAGCAATCAGCCCCAGCATTTT. Its protein is CASKEGAISNQPQHF.

This clone was found once. The rearrangement links TRBV7-2 to TRBJ2-2, with 8 bases lining up with TRBD2. CDR1 and CDR2 from the germline V gene are SGHTA and FQGNSA. This CDR3 is 15 amino acids long. Trimming cost V 4 bases and J 1 base; bases outside gene matches: 2. This CDR3 is CASSYLAGNTGELFF. The CDR3 nucleotides are TGTGCCAGCAGCTATCTAGCGGGGAACACCGGGGAGCTGTTTTTT.